This T cell receptor beta chain was found in a study of Ad26.COV2.S vaccination and SARS-CoV-2 variants. Study-level information: Participant was drawn from the COV1001 Ad26.COV2.S trial arm. Once, or twice with 56 days between doses, Ad26.COV2.S was given intramuscularly. The study, taken as a whole, reports: Spike-specific TCR breadth ran higher among vaccine recipients than placebo recipients.

This CDR3 region has 15 residues. Trimming cost V 1 base and J 1 base, with 10 bases left between them. Germline CDR1 SEHNR, CDR2 FQNEAQ (reference sequence). Note on this clone: Its antigen is not identified.

Treatment: approximately 18 received Ad26.COV2.S at low or high dose, single or two shots; five or six received placebo; per-sample allocation not given. Sampling was done on day 63 after the first vaccine or placebo injection. The protocol was immunoSEQ multiplex PCR, while the TCRdb copy is restricted to in-frame clones and leaves out a portion. The sample gives 380,000 or so clones, roughly nine tenths of which show up once; 6.4% is in the top ten. The sequence derives from a person aged 18 to 65 who received the Ad26.COV2.S COVID-19 vaccine or a placebo. Sequences were derived from peripheral blood, sampled in a trial of Ad26.COV2.S vaccine versus placebo. This chain uses TRBV7-9 with TRBJ1-1; no reliable D call. CDR3 in DNA: TGTGCCAGCAGCTTAGTTTTGATGGGGAACACTGAAGCTTTCTTT. Residues: CASSLVLMGNTEAFF.